The subject of this entry is one TCR beta chain. Its specificity is unknown. With 60 Vbeta and 13 Jbeta primers, the PCR was carried out. The authors' processing: Later, an analysis found about 77 million unique TCR beta chains, and about 10 million of these were shared. Using immunoSEQ multiplex PCR, the repertoire was profiled, and TCRdb retains in-frame clones only, with some absent. V, J and clone size were drawn from that table, and D and trimming were deduced from the DNA. The sample yields 180,000 or so clones, over 75% seen once. The entry originates in a study of cytomegalovirus exposure and HLA in healthy donors. Findings of the study overall: Cytomegalovirus status was reportedly diagnosed by the classifier with high specificity and sensitivity. The study listed 150 to 200 cytomegalovirus-associated TCR beta chains.

Trimming shortened V by 0 bases and J by 7 bases, and 11 bases separated the two germline ends. CDR3 length equals 15 residues. Looked up from germline, CDR1 is SGHRS and CDR2 is YFSETQ. The sample consisted of PBMCs. The chain has TRBV5-1 and TRBJ1-6; no reliable D call. The source is a man in his late teens or twenties in good health and CMV-seropositive. This chain's CDR3 is CASSLEGSENSPLHF. The CDR3 DNA follows: TGCGCCAGCAGCTTGGAAGGCAGCGAGAATTCACCCCTCCACTTT.